This T cell receptor (beta chain) was observed in a study of blood T cell repertoires in COVID-19. The table came from immunoSEQ multiplex PCR; TCRdb's copy has only in-frame clones and leaves some out. There are about 40,000 clones in the sample; roughly three quarters occur only once, and about 25% lies in the top ten. The CDR3 totals 15 residues. V lost 2 bases to trimming and J lost 1 base, with 11 bases between them. Germline V lookup: CDR1 WSHSY, CDR2 SAAADI. V gene TRBV10-2 combines with J gene TRBJ1-1, with D possibly TRBD1 on 5 matching bases. The sample consisted of peripheral blood. This clonotype was sampled from a man older than 75 with acute or convalescent COVID-19. The CDR3 region is CASSEVPGKNTEAFF. The CDR3, as DNA: TGCGCCAGCAGTGAGGTCCCAGGGAAGAACACTGAAGCTTTCTTT.